This record concerns one TCR beta chain sequence. Its antigen remains unidentified. Indicated time point: week 23, last vaccination. Topical imiquimod was applied with each vaccine dose, which held 300 ug of mutant IDH1 20-mer peptide. The sample belongs to a study of a mutant IDH1 vaccine in newly diagnosed glioma. Whole-study context: The patients were given eight vaccinations, one each in weeks 1, 3, 5, 7, 11, 15, 19 and 23. Beginning 4-6 weeks after radiotherapy alone, or with temozolomide cycles, vaccination took place. Patients arrived already treated with radiotherapy, temozolomide, or both, most having had both.

Method: immunoSEQ multiplex PCR; TCRdb's copy keeps in-frame clones and lacks some. The sample lists 55,000 or so clones, 75% to 90% occurring once. In germline, CDR1 is GTSNPN, CDR2 SVGIG (reference sequence). The CDR3 runs to 14 residues. V gave up 1 base and J gave up 5 bases; unmatched junction bases: 5. Overall study findings and caveats: Induction of immune responses by the vaccine occurred in approximately 93% of patients.

The sequenced sample was PBMCs, obtained from a glioma patient whose treatment included an IDH1 peptide vaccine. The sequence was obtained from a man in his forties with glioma. The chain uses TRBV30 and TRBJ2-5; 9 bases are shared with TRBD2. The CDR3 bases are TGTGCCTGGAGTGGCGGGGGGGCCGTGGAGACCCAGTACTTC. Its translation: CAWSGGGAVETQYF.